The rows below give T cell receptor beta chains drawn from one sample of a study of identical twins. TCRdb re-called the 5' RACE reads through MiXCR, storing one row per CDR3 protein. The sample shows about 340,000 distinct CDR3 sequences, about 12% of them seen only once. This sample was shared with a second study, whose subject was yellow fever vaccine responses in identical twins.

Material: CD8+ T cells sorted from blood. These receptor sequences come from a woman under 30 in good health. Both conserved end residues are part of each CDR3. Each record gives: V gene, J gene, CDR3 length, D gene, clone size, CDR3 protein, CDR3 DNA. A D gene is named only where the DNA matches it firmly. Some rows mark clone size as missing; the rest say once, few, many or name a class of expanded clone.

v_call: TRBV6-1
j_call: TRBJ2-1
cdr3_length: 17
d_call: -
clone_size: -
cdr3_aa: CASRTKRQLTNYNEQFF
cdr3_nt: TGTGCCAGCAGAACCAAACGACAGCTTACGAACTACAATGAGCAGTTCTTC

v_call: TRBV4-1
j_call: TRBJ1-1
cdr3_length: 12
d_call: -
clone_size: -
cdr3_aa: CASSQEGYGAFF
cdr3_nt: TGCGCCAGCAGCCAAGAGGGGTATGGAGCTTTCTTT

v_call: TRBV2
j_call: TRBJ2-1
cdr3_length: 13
d_call: -
clone_size: -
cdr3_aa: CASSEGSGRGLIF
cdr3_nt: TGTGCCAGCAGTGAAGGTTCGGGACGGGGGTTAATCTTC

v_call: TRBV14
j_call: TRBJ2-1
cdr3_length: 17
d_call: -
clone_size: -
cdr3_aa: CASSQNPPSRGLEKQFF
cdr3_nt: TGTGCCAGCAGCCAAAACCCACCCTCCCGGGGCTTAGAAAAGCAGTTCTTC

v_call: TRBV12-3/TRBV12-4
j_call: TRBJ1-1
cdr3_length: 15
d_call: -
clone_size: -
cdr3_aa: CASSQGGVTRTEAFF
cdr3_nt: TGTGCCAGCAGTCAAGGCGGGGTGACTCGTACTGAAGCTTTCTTT

v_call: TRBV7-9
j_call: TRBJ1-1
cdr3_length: 15
d_call: -
clone_size: -
cdr3_aa: CASSSGISGGTEAFF
cdr3_nt: TGTGCCAGCAGCTCAGGGATTAGCGGAGGCACTGAAGCTTTCTTT

v_call: TRBV27
j_call: TRBJ2-7
cdr3_length: 15
d_call: TRBD2
clone_size: many
cdr3_aa: CASSQGLAGLREQYF
cdr3_nt: TGTGCCAGCAGCCAGGGACTAGCGGGTTTACGCGAGCAGTACTTC

v_call: TRBV12-3/TRBV12-4
j_call: TRBJ2-5
cdr3_length: 13
d_call: -
clone_size: many
cdr3_aa: CASSLLAEETQYF
cdr3_nt: TGTGCCAGCAGTTTATTGGCGGAAGAGACCCAGTACTTC

v_call: TRBV4-1
j_call: TRBJ2-5
cdr3_length: 15
d_call: -
clone_size: few
cdr3_aa: CASSQAFVFPETQYF
cdr3_nt: TGCGCCAGCAGCCAAGCTTTTGTCTTTCCGGAGACCCAGTACTTC

v_call: TRBV9
j_call: TRBJ2-7
cdr3_length: 13
d_call: -
clone_size: few
cdr3_aa: CASSTTGTYEQYF
cdr3_nt: TGTGCCAGCAGCACCACTGGAACCTACGAGCAGTACTTC

v_call: TRBV28
j_call: TRBJ1-5
cdr3_length: 16
d_call: TRBD1
clone_size: few
cdr3_aa: CASSPTGTGGNQPQHF
cdr3_nt: TGTGCCAGCAGTCCCACAGGGACAGGAGGGAATCAGCCCCAGCATTTT

v_call: TRBV6-1
j_call: TRBJ2-5
cdr3_length: 16
d_call: TRBD2
clone_size: few
cdr3_aa: CASTHEGLAGQETQYF
cdr3_nt: TGTGCCAGCACCCACGAGGGTCTAGCGGGGCAAGAGACCCAGTACTTC

v_call: TRBV29-1
j_call: TRBJ1-2
cdr3_length: 12
d_call: -
clone_size: many
cdr3_aa: CSVEPGSYGYTF
cdr3_nt: TGCAGCGTGGAGCCAGGGTCCTATGGCTACACCTTC

v_call: TRBV5-4
j_call: TRBJ1-6
cdr3_length: 12
d_call: -
clone_size: many
cdr3_aa: CASSIGPEALHF
cdr3_nt: TGTGCCAGCAGCATCGGCCCCGAGGCCCTCCACTTT

v_call: TRBV7-9
j_call: TRBJ2-7
cdr3_length: 12
d_call: -
clone_size: many
cdr3_aa: CASSLDPSEQYF
cdr3_nt: TGTGCCAGCAGCTTAGACCCTAGCGAGCAGTACTTC

v_call: TRBV20-1
j_call: TRBJ1-5
cdr3_length: 12
d_call: -
clone_size: -
cdr3_aa: CSAKGPDQPQHF
cdr3_nt: TGCAGTGCTAAAGGGCCCGATCAGCCCCAGCATTTT

v_call: TRBV2
j_call: TRBJ2-3
cdr3_length: 14
d_call: -
clone_size: -
cdr3_aa: CASMIAGLADTQYF
cdr3_nt: TGTGCCAGCATGATTGCGGGACTTGCAGATACGCAGTATTTT

v_call: TRBV12-3/TRBV12-4
j_call: TRBJ2-3
cdr3_length: 14
d_call: TRBD1
clone_size: -
cdr3_aa: CASRKQGGVDTQYF
cdr3_nt: TGTGCCAGCAGGAAACAGGGGGGTGTAGATACGCAGTATTTT

v_call: TRBV2
j_call: TRBJ1-1
cdr3_length: 15
d_call: -
clone_size: -
cdr3_aa: CARVGDVGLDTEAFF
cdr3_nt: TGTGCCAGGGTAGGAGACGTAGGGTTGGACACTGAAGCTTTCTTT

v_call: TRBV6-1
j_call: TRBJ2-1
cdr3_length: 16
d_call: TRBD2
clone_size: many
cdr3_aa: CASSEEPAGGHNEQFF
cdr3_nt: TGTGCCAGCAGTGAAGAACCAGCGGGAGGCCACAATGAGCAGTTCTTC

v_call: TRBV5-5
j_call: TRBJ2-7
cdr3_length: 18
d_call: -
clone_size: few
cdr3_aa: CASSSWPSRQVESYEQYF
cdr3_nt: TGTGCCAGCAGCTCCTGGCCTTCAAGACAGGTTGAATCCTACGAGCAGTACTTC

v_call: TRBV14
j_call: TRBJ2-7
cdr3_length: 15
d_call: -
clone_size: -
cdr3_aa: CASSRGPEPYEEQYF
cdr3_nt: TGTGCCAGCAGCCGGGGCCCTGAGCCCTACGAGGAGCAGTACTTC

v_call: TRBV12-3/TRBV12-4
j_call: TRBJ2-1
cdr3_length: 15
d_call: -
clone_size: few
cdr3_aa: CASGPRTLSYNEQFF
cdr3_nt: TGTGCCAGCGGACCTCGTACCCTCTCCTACAATGAGCAGTTCTTC

v_call: TRBV29-1
j_call: TRBJ2-7
cdr3_length: 14
d_call: -
clone_size: few
cdr3_aa: CSVEKGDSSYEQYF
cdr3_nt: TGCAGCGTTGAGAAGGGAGACAGCTCCTACGAGCAGTACTTC

v_call: TRBV7-9
j_call: TRBJ2-2
cdr3_length: 15
d_call: TRBD1
clone_size: -
cdr3_aa: CASSLMGQVTGELFF
cdr3_nt: TGTGCCAGCAGCTTAATGGGACAGGTGACCGGGGAGCTGTTTTTT

v_call: TRBV7-6
j_call: TRBJ2-5
cdr3_length: 13
d_call: -
clone_size: few
cdr3_aa: CASSPTPGETQYF
cdr3_nt: TGTGCCAGCAGCCCTACTCCGGGAGAGACCCAGTACTTC

v_call: TRBV15
j_call: TRBJ2-3
cdr3_length: 13
d_call: -
clone_size: few
cdr3_aa: CATSRDLVDTQYF
cdr3_nt: TGTGCCACCAGCAGAGATCTGGTAGATACGCAGTATTTT

v_call: TRBV7-8
j_call: TRBJ2-3
cdr3_length: 14
d_call: -
clone_size: -
cdr3_aa: CASSLADVGDTQYF
cdr3_nt: TGTGCCAGCAGCTTAGCAGATGTCGGAGATACGCAGTATTTT

v_call: TRBV4-1
j_call: TRBJ2-7
cdr3_length: 13
d_call: -
clone_size: -
cdr3_aa: CASSQEPPDEQYF
cdr3_nt: TGCGCCAGCAGCCAAGAGCCCCCCGACGAGCAGTACTTC

v_call: TRBV29-1
j_call: TRBJ1-2
cdr3_length: 15
d_call: -
clone_size: few
cdr3_aa: CSVELGTATNYGYTF
cdr3_nt: TGCAGCGTTGAACTAGGAACGGCTACTAACTATGGCTACACCTTC

v_call: TRBV5-1
j_call: TRBJ2-5
cdr3_length: 15
d_call: -
clone_size: -
cdr3_aa: CASSLDLAVQETQYF
cdr3_nt: TGCGCCAGCAGCTTGGATTTGGCAGTCCAAGAGACCCAGTACTTC

v_call: TRBV25-1
j_call: TRBJ2-1
cdr3_length: 15
d_call: -
clone_size: -
cdr3_aa: CASNYRASSYNEQFF
cdr3_nt: TGTGCCAGCAATTACAGGGCTAGCTCCTACAATGAGCAGTTCTTC

v_call: TRBV15
j_call: TRBJ2-3
cdr3_length: 16
d_call: TRBD2
clone_size: few
cdr3_aa: CATSRIAGGPPDTQYF
cdr3_nt: TGTGCCACCAGCAGGATAGCGGGAGGCCCCCCAGATACGCAGTATTTT

v_call: TRBV7-9
j_call: TRBJ2-7
cdr3_length: 16
d_call: TRBD2
clone_size: many
cdr3_aa: CASSLPWAGGNYEQYF
cdr3_nt: TGTGCCAGCAGCTTGCCCTGGGCGGGAGGGAACTACGAGCAGTACTTC

v_call: TRBV7-3
j_call: TRBJ2-1
cdr3_length: 15
d_call: TRBD1
clone_size: many
cdr3_aa: CASSFGDSSYNEQFF
cdr3_nt: TGTGCCAGCAGCTTCGGGGACAGCTCCTACAATGAGCAGTTCTTC

v_call: TRBV7-9
j_call: TRBJ2-4
cdr3_length: 16
d_call: TRBD2
clone_size: -
cdr3_aa: CASSPRAGVVKNIQYF
cdr3_nt: TGTGCCAGCAGCCCGAGGGCGGGAGTGGTCAAAAACATTCAGTACTTC

v_call: TRBV12-3/TRBV12-4
j_call: TRBJ1-2
cdr3_length: 14
d_call: -
clone_size: many
cdr3_aa: CASSVGGAYYGYTF
cdr3_nt: TGTGCCAGCAGTGTGGGGGGCGCATACTATGGCTACACCTTC

v_call: TRBV9
j_call: TRBJ2-6
cdr3_length: 18
d_call: -
clone_size: few
cdr3_aa: CASSVEGWITSGANVLTF
cdr3_nt: TGTGCCAGCAGCGTAGAGGGTTGGATTACCTCTGGGGCCAACGTCCTGACTTTC

v_call: TRBV10-1
j_call: TRBJ2-1
cdr3_length: 15
d_call: -
clone_size: -
cdr3_aa: CASSESRGAYNEQFF
cdr3_nt: TGCGCCAGCAGTGAGTCTCGGGGGGCATACAATGAGCAGTTCTTC

v_call: TRBV7-9
j_call: TRBJ2-1
cdr3_length: 15
d_call: TRBD2
clone_size: many
cdr3_aa: CASSSLTSGTHEQFF
cdr3_nt: TGTGCCAGCAGCTCCCTGACTAGCGGGACACATGAGCAGTTCTTC

v_call: TRBV7-8
j_call: TRBJ2-7
cdr3_length: 16
d_call: -
clone_size: few
cdr3_aa: CASSLARGGTTYEQYF
cdr3_nt: TGTGCCAGCAGCTTAGCGAGGGGGGGAACCACCTACGAGCAGTACTTC

v_call: TRBV28
j_call: TRBJ2-3
cdr3_length: 14
d_call: -
clone_size: few
cdr3_aa: CASTGSPSTDTQYF
cdr3_nt: TGTGCCAGCACTGGCAGCCCTAGCACAGATACGCAGTATTTT

v_call: TRBV12-3/TRBV12-4
j_call: TRBJ1-3
cdr3_length: 13
d_call: -
clone_size: few
cdr3_aa: CASSLAGGNTIYF
cdr3_nt: TGTGCCAGCAGTTTGGCGGGGGGAAACACCATATATTTT

v_call: TRBV6-5
j_call: TRBJ1-3
cdr3_length: 16
d_call: -
clone_size: few
cdr3_aa: CASSSDPLGLGNTIYF
cdr3_nt: TGTGCCAGCAGTTCCGATCCCCTAGGTCTCGGAAACACCATATATTTT

v_call: TRBV9
j_call: TRBJ2-1
cdr3_length: 16
d_call: TRBD2
clone_size: -
cdr3_aa: CASSVDRASGYNEQFF
cdr3_nt: TGTGCCAGCAGCGTAGATAGGGCTAGCGGGTACAATGAGCAGTTCTTC

v_call: TRBV6-5
j_call: TRBJ2-3
cdr3_length: 14
d_call: -
clone_size: -
cdr3_aa: CASSYEAGTDTQYF
cdr3_nt: TGTGCCAGCAGTTACGAGGCGGGCACAGATACGCAGTATTTT

v_call: TRBV27
j_call: TRBJ2-1
cdr3_length: 13
d_call: -
clone_size: -
cdr3_aa: CASSLTISNEQFF
cdr3_nt: TGTGCCAGCAGTTTAACTATCTCCAATGAGCAGTTCTTC

v_call: TRBV28
j_call: TRBJ1-5
cdr3_length: 16
d_call: -
clone_size: few
cdr3_aa: CASSFENQGSNQPQHF
cdr3_nt: TGTGCCAGCAGTTTCGAGAATCAGGGGTCCAATCAGCCCCAGCATTTT

v_call: TRBV28
j_call: TRBJ2-1
cdr3_length: 16
d_call: TRBD2
clone_size: few
cdr3_aa: CASSLTSVSSYNEQFF
cdr3_nt: TGTGCCAGCAGTTTAACTAGCGTAAGCTCCTACAATGAGCAGTTCTTC

v_call: TRBV29-1
j_call: TRBJ2-5
cdr3_length: 14
d_call: TRBD2
clone_size: many
cdr3_aa: CSVEEGLAGETQYF
cdr3_nt: TGCAGCGTTGAAGAAGGGCTAGCGGGAGAGACCCAGTACTTC